This T cell receptor beta chain was observed in a study of Ad26.COV2.S vaccination and SARS-CoV-2 variants. Treatment given: about 20 received Ad26.COV2.S at low or high dose, single or two shots; about 5 received placebo; per-sample allocation not given. Collection of samples fell on day 63 after the first vaccine or placebo injection. Profiling relied on immunoSEQ multiplex PCR, and the TCRdb table lists in-frame clones only, not all of them. The table records around 300,000 clones, 70% to 90% of them present only once. This clonotype was obtained from a person between 18 and 65 years old who received the Ad26.COV2.S COVID-19 vaccine or a placebo. The specimen comprised peripheral blood, sampled in a trial of Ad26.COV2.S vaccine versus placebo.

The DNA for the CDR3 is TGTGCCAGGTCATGGGATGAAGCCAACGTCCTGACTTTC. Translating gives CARSWDEANVLTF. The rearrangement uses TRBV6-8 and TRBJ2-6, with D unresolved. V was pared by 9 bases and J by 7 bases, with 13 bases between. The germline gives CDR1 MNHGY, CDR2 SAAAGT. CDR3 size: 13 residues.